A selection of T cell receptor beta chains follows, all from one sample in a study of vaccination and CD4 T cells after COVID-19. For these receptors, no antigen is known. In TCRdb, the PCR reads were re-called with MiXCR into one record per CDR3 protein. The repertoire holds tens of thousands of distinct CDR3 sequences, with approximately 67% as singletons. The input for sequencing was CD4+ T cells from blood, cultured in vitro, taken before SARS-CoV-2 vaccination. These receptors were collected from a human donor who received a COVID-19 vaccine. CDR3s include the opening cysteine and the closing phenylalanine or tryptophan. The D gene is left open where the match is weak. Clone sizes are given selectively: once, few, many, or a class where the clone is expanded.

>TRBD1|15|TRBJ2-7|-|TRBV11-2
CASSLWTGPTYEQYF
>TRBD2|16|TRBJ2-5|-|TRBV20-1
CSASPTSGLAQETQYF
>TRBD1|13|TRBJ1-2|-|TRBV12-3/TRBV12-4
CASSPDRGGFNTF
>-|15|TRBJ2-5|few|TRBV6-1
CASSRDRAGEETQYF
>-|15|TRBJ1-5|few|TRBV20-1
CSAPGSIGRNQPQHF
>TRBD2|16|TRBJ2-1|-|TRBV5-4
CASSLLAGSSYNEQFF
>-|12|TRBJ2-2|-|TRBV2
CASSPDSGELFF
>-|16|TRBJ2-3|few|TRBV20-1
CSARWAGRPTTDTQYF
>-|11|TRBJ2-5|few|TRBV7-9
CASSALETQYF
>-|13|TRBJ1-2|few|TRBV30
CAWSVLGIGGYTF
>-|16|TRBJ2-5|-|TRBV2
CASIRLASGADETQYF
>-|12|TRBJ1-1|-|TRBV6-1
CASSELRTEAFF
>TRBD2|19|TRBJ2-7|-|TRBV4-2
CASSPQEASGGIVAYEQYF
>-|17|TRBJ2-2|few|TRBV19
CASSIRSGTANTGELFF
>-|14|TRBJ1-2|-|TRBV6-5
CASSSRTAVEGYTF
>TRBD1|15|TRBJ1-6|once|TRBV7-2
CASSAPQGGNSPLHF
>-|16|TRBJ2-4|-|TRBV5-4
CASSLVPDLAKNIQYF
>-|14|TRBJ2-3|once|TRBV20-1
CSARGTGSSDTQYF
>TRBD1|12|TRBJ1-6|-|TRBV19
CASSATGAPLHF
>-|13|TRBJ1-5|-|TRBV27
CASSLRGNQPQHF
>-|12|TRBJ2-3|-|TRBV20-1
CSASKTRDTQYF
>-|16|TRBJ1-5|-|TRBV4-1
CASSQDLGTENQPQHF
>TRBD1|14|TRBJ1-2|-|TRBV2
CASTLDRGNYGYTF
>TRBD2|16|TRBJ2-5|few|TRBV19
CASTLRRGTTQETQYF
>-|14|TRBJ1-1|few|TRBV7-8
CASSLRTGNTEAFF
>-|15|TRBJ2-3|-|TRBV12-3/TRBV12-4
CASSSRPGATDTQYF
>TRBD2|18|TRBJ2-1|once|TRBV6-1
CASSDVGGTRPFYNEQFF
>TRBD1|14|TRBJ2-5|-|TRBV30
CACKGANSGETQYF
>-|14|TRBJ2-3|-|TRBV12-3/TRBV12-4
CASSRVRRTDTQYF
>-|13|TRBJ2-7|-|TRBV5-1
CASSVTGTYEQYF
>TRBD1|14|TRBJ1-2|-|TRBV11-3
CASSPQGDVYGYTF
>TRBD1|14|TRBJ1-1|-|TRBV9
CASSLRQGVTEAFF
>-|11|TRBJ1-2|few|TRBV6-1
CASGGANGYTF
>-|16|TRBJ2-3|-|TRBV19
CASSIDDTTGTDTQYF
>-|16|TRBJ1-1|few|TRBV24-1
CATSEPETYVNTEAFF
>-|15|TRBJ2-7|once|TRBV19
CASSSYRAPPYEQYF